This T cell receptor beta chain is from a study of blood T cell repertoires in COVID-19. Study context: The United States, Italy and Spain provided the acute and convalescent COVID-19 samples. Sources were T cells, B-cell-depleted T cells, or PBMCs; the material itself was cDNA or gDNA.

V shed 6 bases, J shed 5 bases, and the junction held 5 bases outside the gene matches. The CDR3 is 13 amino acids. This clone is a singleton in its sample. Authors' analysis steps: It was from reference gene primer amplification that nucleated cell counts were estimated. Here immunoSEQ multiplex PCR was the method, and the copy in TCRdb shows in-frame clones only, minus some. V and J calls and clone size come straight from that table; D and trimming were deduced from the DNA. The sample shows tens of thousands of clones, about 89% of them seen only once. Sequencing was performed on peripheral blood. The chain employs TRBV12-3 or TRBV12-4 and TRBJ1-2; 8 bases line up with TRBD1. The receptor was derived from a man over 45 with active COVID-19. CDR3 loop: CASSLTGEYGYTF. CDR3 nucleotides: TGTGCCAGCAGCCTGACAGGGGAGTATGGCTACACCTTC.